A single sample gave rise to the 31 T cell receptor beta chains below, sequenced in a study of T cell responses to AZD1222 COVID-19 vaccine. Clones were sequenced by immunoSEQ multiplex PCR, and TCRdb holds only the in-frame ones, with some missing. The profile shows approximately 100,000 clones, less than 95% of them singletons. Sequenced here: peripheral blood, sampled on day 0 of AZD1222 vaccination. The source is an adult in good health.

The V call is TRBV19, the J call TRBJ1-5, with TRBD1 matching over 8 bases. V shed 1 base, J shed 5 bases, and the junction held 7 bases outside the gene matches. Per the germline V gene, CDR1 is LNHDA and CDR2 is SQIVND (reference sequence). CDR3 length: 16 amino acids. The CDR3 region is CASSIGGTGGYQPQHF. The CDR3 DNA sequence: TGTGCCAGTAGTATAGGGGGGACAGGAGGATATCAGCCCCAGCATTTT. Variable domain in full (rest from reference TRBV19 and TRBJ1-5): DGGITQSPKYLFRKEGQNVTLSCEQNLNHDAMYWYRQDPGQGLRLIYYSQIVNDFQKGDIAEGYSVSREKKESFPLTVTSAQKNPTAFYLCASSIGGTGGYQPQHFGDGTRLSIL.

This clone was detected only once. The CDR3 sequence is CASKGGNSPLHF. CDR3 DNA sequence: TGTGCCAGCAAAGGGGGGAACTCACCCCTCCACTTT. The chain is built from TRBV2 and TRBJ1-6, with a tentative D call TRBD1 (6 bases). Trimming stripped 7 bases from V and 10 bases from J, with 11 bases between. This CDR3 comprises 12 residues. The germline V gene has CDR1 SNHLY and CDR2 FYNNEI. The full variable domain, with the rest looked up from reference TRBV2 and TRBJ1-6, is EPEVTQTPSHQVTQMGQEVILRCVPISNHLYFYWYRQILGQKVEFLVSFYNNEISEKSEIFDDQFSVERPDGSNFTLKIRSTKLEDSAMYFCASKGGNSPLHFGNGTRLTVT.

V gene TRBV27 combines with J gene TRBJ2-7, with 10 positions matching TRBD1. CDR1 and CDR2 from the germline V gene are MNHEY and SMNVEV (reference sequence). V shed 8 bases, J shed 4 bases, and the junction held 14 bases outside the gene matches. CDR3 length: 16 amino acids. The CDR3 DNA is TGTGCCAGCCGGGACAGGGGACTACCCACCTTTTACGAGCAGTACTTC. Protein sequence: CASRDRGLPTFYEQYF.

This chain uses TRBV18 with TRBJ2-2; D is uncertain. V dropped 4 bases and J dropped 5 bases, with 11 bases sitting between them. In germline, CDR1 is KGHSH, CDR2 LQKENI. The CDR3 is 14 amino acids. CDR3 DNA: TGTGCCAGCTCACACCCCCTTGGGACCGGGGAGCTGTTTTTT. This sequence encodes CASSHPLGTGELFF.

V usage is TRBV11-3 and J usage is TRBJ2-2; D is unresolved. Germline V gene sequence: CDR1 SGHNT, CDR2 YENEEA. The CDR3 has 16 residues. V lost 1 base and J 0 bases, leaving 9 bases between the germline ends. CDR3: CASSLVPLANTGELFF. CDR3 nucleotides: TGTGCCAGCAGCTTAGTTCCCCTCGCGAACACCGGGGAGCTGTTTTTT.

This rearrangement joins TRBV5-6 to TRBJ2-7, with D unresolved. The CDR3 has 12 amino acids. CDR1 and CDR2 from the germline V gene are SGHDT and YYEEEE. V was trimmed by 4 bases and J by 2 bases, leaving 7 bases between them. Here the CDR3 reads CASSAPPYEQYF. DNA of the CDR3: TGTGCCAGCAGCGCCCCACCCTACGAGCAGTACTTC.

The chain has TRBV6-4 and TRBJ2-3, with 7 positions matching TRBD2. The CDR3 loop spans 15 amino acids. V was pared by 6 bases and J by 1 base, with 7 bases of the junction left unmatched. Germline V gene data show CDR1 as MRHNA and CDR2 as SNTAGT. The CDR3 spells CASSPLRGGTDTQYF. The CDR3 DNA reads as TGTGCCAGCAGCCCCCTACGGGGGGGCACAGATACGCAGTATTTT.

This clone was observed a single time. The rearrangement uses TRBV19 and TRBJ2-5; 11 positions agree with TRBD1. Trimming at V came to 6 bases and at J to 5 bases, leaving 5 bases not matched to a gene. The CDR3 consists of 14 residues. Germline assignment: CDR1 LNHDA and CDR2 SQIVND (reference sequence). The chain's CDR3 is CASRMGQGVETQYF. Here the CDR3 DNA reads TGTGCCAGTAGAATGGGACAGGGGGTGGAGACCCAGTACTTC.

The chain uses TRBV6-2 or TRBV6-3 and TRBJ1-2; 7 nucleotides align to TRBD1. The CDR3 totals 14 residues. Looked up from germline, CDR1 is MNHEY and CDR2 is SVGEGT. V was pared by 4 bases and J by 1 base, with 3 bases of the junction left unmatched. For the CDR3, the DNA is TGTGCCAGCAGTTCGACAGGGAGTAACTATGGCTACACCTTC. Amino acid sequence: CASSSTGSNYGYTF.

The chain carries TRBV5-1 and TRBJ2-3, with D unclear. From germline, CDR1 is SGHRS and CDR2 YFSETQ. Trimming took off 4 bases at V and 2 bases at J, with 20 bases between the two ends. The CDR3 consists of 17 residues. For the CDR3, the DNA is TGCGCCAGCAGCCCTAAGGCAGCGCGAGCCCCCACAGATACGCAGTATTTT. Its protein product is CASSPKAARAPTDTQYF.

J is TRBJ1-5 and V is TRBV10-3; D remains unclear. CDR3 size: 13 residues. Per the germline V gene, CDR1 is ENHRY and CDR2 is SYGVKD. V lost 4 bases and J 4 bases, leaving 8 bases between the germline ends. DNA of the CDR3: TGTGCCATCAGTGTCGGGGAAAATCAGCCCCAGCATTTT. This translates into CAISVGENQPQHF.

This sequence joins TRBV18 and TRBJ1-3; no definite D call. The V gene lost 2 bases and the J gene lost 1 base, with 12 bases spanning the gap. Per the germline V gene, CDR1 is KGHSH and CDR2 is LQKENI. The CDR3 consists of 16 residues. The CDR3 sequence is CASSPSLLGSGNTIYF. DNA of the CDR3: TGTGCCAGCTCACCATCTTTGCTGGGATCTGGAAACACCATATATTTT.

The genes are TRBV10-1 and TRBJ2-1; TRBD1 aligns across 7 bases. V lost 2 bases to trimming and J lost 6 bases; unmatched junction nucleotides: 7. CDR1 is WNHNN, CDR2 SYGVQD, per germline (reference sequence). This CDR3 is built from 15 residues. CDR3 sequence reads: CASSETGVFGNEQFF. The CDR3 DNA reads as TGCGCCAGCAGTGAGACAGGGGTGTTCGGCAATGAGCAGTTCTTC.

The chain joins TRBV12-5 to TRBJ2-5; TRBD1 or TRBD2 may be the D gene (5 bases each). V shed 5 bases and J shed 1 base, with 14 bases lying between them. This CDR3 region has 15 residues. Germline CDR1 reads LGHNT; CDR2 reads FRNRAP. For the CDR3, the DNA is TGTGCTAGTGGTCTACAGACGGGGCCCCAAGAGACCCAGTACTTC. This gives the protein CASGLQTGPQETQYF.

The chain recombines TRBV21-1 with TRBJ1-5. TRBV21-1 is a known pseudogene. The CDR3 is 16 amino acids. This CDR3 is CASSKARGYSNQPQHF. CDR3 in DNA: TGTGCCAGCAGCAAAGCTCGGGGTTATAGCAATCAGCCCCAGCATTTT.

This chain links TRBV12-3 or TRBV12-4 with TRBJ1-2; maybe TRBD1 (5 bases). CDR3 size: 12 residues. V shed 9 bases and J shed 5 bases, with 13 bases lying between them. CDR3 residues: CARITGFYGYTF. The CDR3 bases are TGTGCCAGGATTACAGGATTTTATGGCTACACCTTC.

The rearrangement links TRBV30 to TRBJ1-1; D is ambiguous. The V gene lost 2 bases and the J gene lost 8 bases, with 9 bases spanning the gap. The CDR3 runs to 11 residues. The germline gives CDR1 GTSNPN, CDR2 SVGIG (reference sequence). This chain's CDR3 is CAWSRRQEAFF. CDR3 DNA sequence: TGTGCCTGGAGTCGGCGGCAGGAAGCTTTCTTT.

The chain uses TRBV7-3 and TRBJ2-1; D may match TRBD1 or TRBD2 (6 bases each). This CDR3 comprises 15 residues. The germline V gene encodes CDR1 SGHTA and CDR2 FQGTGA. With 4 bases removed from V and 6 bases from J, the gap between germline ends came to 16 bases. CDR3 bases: TGTGCCAGCAGCTGGAGTCCCGAGGGGGGCAATGAGCAGTTCTTC. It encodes CASSWSPEGGNEQFF.

The CDR3: CASSPKSEAFF. CDR3 nucleotide sequence: TGTGCCAGCAGCCCCAAAAGTGAAGCTTTCTTT. The chain joins TRBV11-1 to TRBJ1-1; D unclear. Germline values: CDR1 SGHAT, CDR2 FQDESV (reference sequence). The CDR3 has 11 amino acids. Trimming removed 5 bases from V and 7 bases from J, with 8 bases in between. Based on the CDR3 plus reference TRBV11-1 and TRBJ1-1, the full variable domain is EAEVAQSPRYKITEKSQAVAFWCDPISGHATLYWYRQILGQGPELLVQFQDESVVDDSQLPKDRFSAERLKGVDSTLKIQPAELGDSAMYLCASSPKSEAFFGQGTRLTVV.

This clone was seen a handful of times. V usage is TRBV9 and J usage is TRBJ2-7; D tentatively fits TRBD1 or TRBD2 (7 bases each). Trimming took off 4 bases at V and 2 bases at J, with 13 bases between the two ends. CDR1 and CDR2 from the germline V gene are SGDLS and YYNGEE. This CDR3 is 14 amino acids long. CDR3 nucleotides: TGTGCCAGCAGCCTCAGGGGGGGGCCCTACGAGCAGTACTTC. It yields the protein CASSLRGGPYEQYF.

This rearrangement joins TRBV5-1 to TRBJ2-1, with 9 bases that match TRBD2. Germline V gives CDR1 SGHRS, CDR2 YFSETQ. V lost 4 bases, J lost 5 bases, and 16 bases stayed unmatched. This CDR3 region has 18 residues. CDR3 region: CASSPQLAGWDANNEQFF. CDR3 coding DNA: TGCGCCAGCAGCCCCCAGCTAGCGGGGTGGGACGCAAACAATGAGCAGTTCTTC. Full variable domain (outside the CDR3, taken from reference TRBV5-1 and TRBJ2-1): KAGVTQTPRYLIKTRGQQVTLSCSPISGHRSVSWYQQTPGQGLQFLFEYFSETQRNKGNFPGRFSGRQFSNSRSEMNVSTLELGDSALYLCASSPQLAGWDANNEQFFGPGTRLTVL.

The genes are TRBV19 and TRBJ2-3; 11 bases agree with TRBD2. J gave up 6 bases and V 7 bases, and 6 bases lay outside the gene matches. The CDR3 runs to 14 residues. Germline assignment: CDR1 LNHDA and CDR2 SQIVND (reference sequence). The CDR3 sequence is CASKGLAGRDTQYF. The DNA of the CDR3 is TGTGCCAGTAAAGGACTAGCGGGCCGGGATACGCAGTATTTT.

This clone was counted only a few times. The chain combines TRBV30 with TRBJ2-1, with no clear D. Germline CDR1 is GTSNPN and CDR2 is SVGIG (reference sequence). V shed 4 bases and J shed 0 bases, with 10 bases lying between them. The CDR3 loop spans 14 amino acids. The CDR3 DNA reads TGTGCCTGGACCCTGAGTAACTCCTACAATGAGCAGTTCTTC. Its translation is CAWTLSNSYNEQFF.

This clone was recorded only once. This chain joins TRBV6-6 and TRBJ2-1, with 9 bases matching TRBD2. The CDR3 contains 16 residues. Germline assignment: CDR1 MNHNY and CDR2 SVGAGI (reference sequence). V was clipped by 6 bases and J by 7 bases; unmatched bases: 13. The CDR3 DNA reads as TGTGCCAGCAGCTCCGGGGTCCGGGGACTAGCTAATGAGCAGTTCTTC. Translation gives CASSSGVRGLANEQFF.

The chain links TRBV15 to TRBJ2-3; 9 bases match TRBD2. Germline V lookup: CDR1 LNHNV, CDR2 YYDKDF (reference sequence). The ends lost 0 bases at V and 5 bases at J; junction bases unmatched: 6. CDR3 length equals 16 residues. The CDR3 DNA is TGTGCCACCAGCAGAGATTTGCGGGGGGGCATAGATACGCAGTATTTT. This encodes CATSRDLRGGIDTQYF.

The CDR3 nucleotides read TGTGCCAGCAGCCCCTGGACAGGGGAAGGCTACAATGAGCAGTTCTTC. Its protein is CASSPWTGEGYNEQFF. The chain is built from TRBV7-8 and TRBJ2-1; 9 bases are shared with TRBD1. In germline, CDR1 is SGHVS, CDR2 FQNEAQ. V dropped 5 bases and J dropped 3; count of bases not matched to a gene: 8. The CDR3 is made up of 16 amino acids.

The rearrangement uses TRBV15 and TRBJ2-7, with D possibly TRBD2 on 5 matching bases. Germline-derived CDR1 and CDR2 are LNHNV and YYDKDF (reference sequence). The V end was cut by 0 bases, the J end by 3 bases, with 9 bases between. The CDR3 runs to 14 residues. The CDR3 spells CATSRERANYEQYF. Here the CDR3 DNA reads TGTGCCACCAGCAGAGAGAGGGCCAACTACGAGCAGTACTTC.

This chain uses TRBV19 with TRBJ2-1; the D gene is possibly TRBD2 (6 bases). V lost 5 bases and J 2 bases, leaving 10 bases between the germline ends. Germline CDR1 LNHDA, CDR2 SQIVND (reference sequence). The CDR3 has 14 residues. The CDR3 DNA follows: TGTGCCAGTAGTGGGTGGGGGGCCTACAATGAGCAGTTCTTC. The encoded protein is CASSGWGAYNEQFF.

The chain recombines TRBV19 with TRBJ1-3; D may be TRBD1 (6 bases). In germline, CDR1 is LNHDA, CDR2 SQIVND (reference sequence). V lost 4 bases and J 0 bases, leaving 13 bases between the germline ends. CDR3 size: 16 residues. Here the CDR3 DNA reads TGTGCCAGTAGTACCAGACAGGTTAGCTCTGGAAACACCATATATTTT. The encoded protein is CASSTRQVSSGNTIYF.

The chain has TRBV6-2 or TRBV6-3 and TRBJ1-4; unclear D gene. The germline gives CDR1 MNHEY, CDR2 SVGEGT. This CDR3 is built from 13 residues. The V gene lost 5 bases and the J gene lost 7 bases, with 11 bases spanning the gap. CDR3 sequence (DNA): TGTGCCAGCAGTCCGCAATCTCGTGAAAAACTGTTTTTT. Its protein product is CASSPQSREKLFF.

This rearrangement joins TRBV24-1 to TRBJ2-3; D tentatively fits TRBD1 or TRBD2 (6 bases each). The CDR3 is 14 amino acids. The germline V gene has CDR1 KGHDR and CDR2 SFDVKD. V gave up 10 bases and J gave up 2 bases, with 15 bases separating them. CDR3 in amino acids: CATRGAGSTDTQYF. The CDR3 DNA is TGTGCCACGAGGGGGGCGGGGTCCACAGATACGCAGTATTTT.